Below, one TCR beta chain is given with its context. What it binds is not known. This CDR3 has 16 amino acids. Trimming stripped 5 bases from V and 5 bases from J, with 20 bases between. The germline V gene encodes CDR1 SGHDT and CDR2 YYEEEE. These data originate in a study of identical twins. TCRdb re-called the 5' RACE reads with MiXCR, one entry per CDR3 protein. This sample yields 500,000 to 650,000 distinct CDR3 sequences, of which approximately 20% are seen a single time; approximately 0.5% belongs to the top ten. Study-wide results and caveats: Twin-shared out-of-frame alpha sequences were enriched for low generation probability. Beta out-of-frame sequences showed weaker excess twin sharing.

The same sample was also used in a study of yellow fever vaccine responses in identical twins.

This sequence was found in a woman younger than 30 in good health. The material sequenced was CD4+ T cells sorted from blood. The genes are TRBV5-6 and TRBJ2-1, with a possible D match to TRBD2 (5 bases). The CDR3 DNA sequence: TGTGCCAGCAGGGAGTTGCGGGTCGGCCCAAACAATGAGCAGTTCTTC. This codes for CASRELRVGPNNEQFF.